Sequencing of this TCR beta chain was carried out in a study of cytomegalovirus exposure and HLA in healthy donors. The trim removed 5 bases at V and 3 bases at J, leaving 4 bases unmatched. CDR1 and CDR2 (germline): SGHVS, FNYEAQ. The CDR3 loop spans 13 amino acids. Concerning this clone: Its antigen remains unidentified.

The donors were members of the roughly 120-subject validation cohort (separate from the approximately 670-subject first cohort). This table comes from immunoSEQ multiplex PCR, and its TCRdb copy is limited to in-frame clones, with some not included. The sample shows roughly 200,000 clones, about nine tenths of them seen only once. Notes on the study in general: Rare TCR sequences predominated, though certain public TCRs were found in many donors. Altogether, 164 TCR beta chains were recorded as cytomegalovirus-associated.

The chain is built from TRBV7-6 and TRBJ2-7; 7 bases are shared with TRBD1. Input material: PBMCs. The sequence derives from a young man in good health and CMV-seropositive. CDR3 amino acids: CASSNRQGYEQYF. CDR3 bases: TGTGCCAGCAGCAACAGACAGGGCTACGAGCAGTACTTC.